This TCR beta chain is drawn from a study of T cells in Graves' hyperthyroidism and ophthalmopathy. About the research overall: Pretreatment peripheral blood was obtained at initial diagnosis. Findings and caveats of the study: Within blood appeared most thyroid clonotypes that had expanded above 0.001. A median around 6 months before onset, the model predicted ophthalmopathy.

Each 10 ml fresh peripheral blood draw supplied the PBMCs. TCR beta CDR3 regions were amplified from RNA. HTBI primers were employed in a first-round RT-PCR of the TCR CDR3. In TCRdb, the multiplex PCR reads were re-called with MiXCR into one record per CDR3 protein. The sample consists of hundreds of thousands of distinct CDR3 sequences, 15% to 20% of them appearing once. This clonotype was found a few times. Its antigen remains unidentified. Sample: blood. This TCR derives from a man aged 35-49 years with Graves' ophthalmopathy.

CDR3 protein: CASQRGSGEGNTEAFF. The CDR3 region has the DNA TGCGCCAGTCAGAGGGGGTCCGGGGAGGGGAACACTGAAGCTTTCTTT. J is TRBJ1-1 and V is TRBV5-1; D might be TRBD1 (6 bases). V dropped 8 bases and J dropped 1 base, with 21 bases sitting between them. CDR3 length: 16 amino acids. CDR1 SGHRS and CDR2 YFSETQ come from the germline V gene. The whole variable domain, remainder taken from reference TRBV5-1 and TRBJ1-1, is KAGVTQTPRYLIKTRGQQVTLSCSPISGHRSVSWYQQTPGQGLQFLFEYFSETQRNKGNFPGRFSGRQFSNSRSEMNVSTLELGDSALYLCASQRGSGEGNTEAFFGQGTRLTVV.